The 30 T cell receptor beta chains given below trace back to one sample, sequenced in a study of cytomegalovirus exposure and HLA in healthy donors listed by TCRdb under 2017. Library preparation used the immunoSEQ multiplex PCR assay. For the multiplex PCR, a mixture combining 60 forward primers for TCR Vbeta segments and 13 reverse primers for TCR Jbeta segments was used. The clones in this table, taken by TCRdb from immuneACCESS, are in-frame only. Not every clone is retained; where verified, under half of the shortfall comes from an unresolved V gene, and the cause of the rest is unknown. The sample profile shows some 97,000 clones; roughly four fifths of them were found once. Together, the top ten hold 13% to 15% of the sample. The sequencing input was PBMCs. The receptors originated from a male donor in good health and CMV-seropositive.

This clone was counted a few times. The V and J genes are TRBV6-4 and TRBJ2-3; 11 bases agree with TRBD2. The CDR3 contains 15 residues. The germline V gene has CDR1 MRHNA and CDR2 SNTAGT. Germline trimming cut 5 bases from V and 4 bases from J; bases unmatched to any gene: 5. CDR3 region: CASSSLAGGPDTQYF. CDR3 nucleotide sequence: TGTGCCAGCAGTTCCTTAGCGGGGGGGCCAGATACGCAGTATTTT.

V and J are TRBV5-5 and TRBJ2-3; possibly TRBD1 for D (7 bases). V was clipped by 0 bases and J by 0 bases, with 14 bases between them. Germline values: CDR1 SGHKS, CDR2 YYEKEE (reference sequence). CDR3 length: 17 residues. CDR3 nucleotides: TGTGCCAGCAGCTTGGCCTTAGCAGGGGGGAGCACAGATACGCAGTATTTT. It codes for CASSLALAGGSTDTQYF.

V is TRBV12-5 and J is TRBJ1-5; 12 bases are shared with TRBD1. The J segment lost 7 bases and the V segment lost 6 bases, leaving 7 bases of the junction unmatched. Germline V gene lookup returns CDR1 LGHNT and CDR2 FRNRAP. The CDR3 covers 15 residues. The CDR3 is CASGTGTGGIQPQHF. The CDR3 DNA reads TGTGCTAGTGGCACCGGGACAGGGGGCATACAGCCCCAGCATTTT.

V is TRBV30 and J is TRBJ1-5; D is unresolved. CDR1 and CDR2 (germline): GTSNPN, SVGIG (reference sequence). V lost 2 bases to trimming and J lost 3 bases, with 8 bases between them. The CDR3 loop spans 13 amino acids. DNA for the CDR3: TGTGCCTGGAGTAGCCGTACCAATCAGCCCCAGCATTTT. As protein: CAWSSRTNQPQHF.

This chain links TRBV7-8 with TRBJ1-5; perhaps TRBD1 as D (6 bases). The germline V gene has CDR1 SGHVS and CDR2 FQNEAQ. CDR3 size: 15 residues. Trimming shortened V by 5 bases and J by 3 bases, and 14 bases separated the two germline ends. CDR3 DNA sequence: TGTGCCAGCAGCCCCACCAGGGGTCCCAATCAGCCCCAGCATTTT. Amino acid sequence: CASSPTRGPNQPQHF. The variable domain in full, completed from reference TRBV7-8 and TRBJ1-5, reads GAGVSQSPRYKVAKRGQDVALRCDPISGHVSLFWYQQALGQGPEFLTYFQNEAQLDKSGLPSDRFFAERPEGSVSTLKIQRTQQEDSAVYLCASSPTRGPNQPQHFGDGTRLSIL.

This clone was seen only once. This rearrangement joins TRBV14 to TRBJ2-7, with a weak D call TRBD2 (6 bases). V lost 3 bases and J 2 bases, leaving 17 bases between the germline ends. The CDR3 runs 16 residues. Germline V gives CDR1 SGHDN, CDR2 FVKESK. The CDR3 DNA sequence: TGTGCCAGCAGCCACCAAGGGGAGGTGGCCACCTACGAGCAGTACTTC. Its translation is CASSHQGEVATYEQYF.

The rearrangement uses TRBV6-1 and TRBJ1-5; D unresolved. V dropped 0 bases and J dropped 4 bases, with 10 bases sitting between them. The CDR3 spans 15 residues. Germline V gene sequence: CDR1 MNHNS, CDR2 SASEGT. CDR3 bases: TGTGCCAGCAGTGAAGCGACGGTAGCTAATCAGCCCCAGCATTTT. Residues: CASSEATVANQPQHF.

The chain links TRBV4-2 to TRBJ1-2; D possibly corresponds to TRBD1 (6 bases). This CDR3 has 15 residues. V lost 4 bases, J lost 7 bases, and 19 bases lay in between. The V gene's germline CDR1 is LGHNA and CDR2 YNFKEQ. The CDR3 loop is CASSPAGQGMSGYTF. The CDR3 DNA is TGTGCCAGCAGCCCGGCCGGGCAGGGGATGAGTGGCTACACCTTC.

The J gene is TRBJ2-7, the V gene TRBV7-6; 7 bases are a match to TRBD2. The CDR3 extends over 13 amino acids. V was clipped by 4 bases and J by 10 bases; unmatched bases: 10. The V gene's germline CDR1 is SGHVS and CDR2 FNYEAQ. CDR3 in amino acids: CASSSEEGREQYF. DNA for the CDR3: TGTGCCAGCAGCTCAGAGGAAGGGAGGGAACAGTACTTC. The entire variable domain, with the rest obtained from reference TRBV7-6 and TRBJ2-7, is as follows: GAGVSQSPRYKVTKRGQDVALRCDPISGHVSLYWYRQALGQGPEFLTYFNYEAQQDKSGLPNDRFSAERPEGSISTLTIQRTEQRDSAMYRCASSSEEGREQYFGPGTRLTVT.

In this sample, this clone turned up once. This chain uses TRBV7-6 with TRBJ2-7, with 7 nucleotides matching TRBD1. Germline assignment: CDR1 SGHVS and CDR2 FNYEAQ. This CDR3 has 13 amino acids. V shed 5 bases and J 2 bases; nucleotides not matched to a gene: 3. CDR3 protein: CASSRDRTYEQYF. For the CDR3, the DNA is TGTGCCAGCAGCCGGGACAGAACCTACGAGCAGTACTTC.

This rearrangement joins TRBV6-5 to TRBJ2-7; TRBD2 might be the D (5 bases). The germline V gene encodes CDR1 MNHEY and CDR2 SVGAGI. The CDR3 has 14 amino acids. V lost 7 bases, J lost 2 bases, and 15 bases lay in between. The CDR3 bases are TGTGCCAGCACCCCGGGAACCTTTACCTACGAGCAGTACTTC. It encodes CASTPGTFTYEQYF.

The DNA for the CDR3 is TGTGCCAGCAGTGGTAGTAATTCAATTCAAGAGACCCAGTACTTC. It encodes CASSGSNSIQETQYF. V and J are TRBV2 and TRBJ2-5; D gene uncertain. This CDR3 has 15 residues. Germline V gene lookup returns CDR1 SNHLY and CDR2 FYNNEI. The ends were cut back, 4 bases at V and 2 bases at J, with 14 bases in the middle. Based on the CDR3 plus reference TRBV2 and TRBJ2-5, the full variable domain is EPEVTQTPSHQVTQMGQEVILRCVPISNHLYFYWYRQILGQKVEFLVSFYNNEISEKSEIFDDQFSVERPDGSNFTLKIRSTKLEDSAMYFCASSGSNSIQETQYFGPGTRLLVL.

The chain has TRBV19 and TRBJ1-2, with TRBD1 matching 10 bases. Looked up from germline, CDR1 is LNHDA and CDR2 is SQIVND (reference sequence). The J segment lost 3 bases and the V segment lost 6 bases, leaving 4 bases of the junction unmatched. CDR3 length: 14 residues. This CDR3 is CASRETGGDYGYTF. Here the CDR3 DNA reads TGTGCCAGTAGGGAGACAGGGGGCGACTATGGCTACACCTTC.

The V call is TRBV29-1, the J call TRBJ2-7; maybe TRBD1 (5 bases). The CDR3 extends over 12 amino acids. With 4 bases removed from V and 0 bases from J, the gap between germline ends came to 7 bases. Germline CDR1 and CDR2: SQVTM and ANQGSEA. The CDR3 is CSVGRGSYEQYF. The CDR3 region has the DNA TGCAGCGTTGGTAGGGGCTCCTACGAGCAGTACTTC.

To note about this clone: Compared with germline, one end of the junction differs, possibly owing to a read error. The genes are TRBV27 and TRBJ1-2; D remains ambiguous. The CDR3 contains 13 residues. Germline lookup yields CDR1 MNHEY and CDR2 SMNVEV (reference sequence). CDR3 residues: CASSSNGGYGYTF. CDR3 nucleotide sequence: TGTGCCAGCAGTTCAAATGGAGGCTATGGCTACACTTTC.

The chain joins TRBV2 to TRBJ2-7, with 7 bases identical to TRBD1. The CDR3 consists of 14 residues. Trimming took 3 bases from V and 3 from J; bases not matched to a gene: 5. CDR1 SNHLY and CDR2 FYNNEI come from the germline V gene. The CDR3 region is CASSEDRNYYEQYF. CDR3 DNA: TGTGCCAGCAGTGAGGACAGGAACTACTACGAGCAGTACTTC.

The rearrangement links TRBV27 to TRBJ2-7; tentatively, D is TRBD1 (6 bases). Deletions cut 0 bases from V and 9 bases from J, with 12 bases between. CDR1 and CDR2 from the germline V gene are MNHEY and SMNVEV (reference sequence). The CDR3 length is 13 residues. The CDR3 DNA is TGTGCCAGCAGTTTATCCGTGCAGGGGAGGCAGTACTTC. Protein product: CASSLSVQGRQYF.

The V gene is TRBV4-1, the J gene TRBJ1-6; D might be TRBD1 (6 bases). Trimming took 3 bases from V and 4 from J, leaving 13 bases between them. The CDR3 contains 16 residues. Germline V CDR1 and CDR2: MGHRA, YSYEKL. CDR3 nucleotides: TGCGCCAGCAGCCACAACAGCGACAGGTATAATTCACCCCTCCACTTT. This sequence encodes CASSHNSDRYNSPLHF.

In its sample, this clone was seen once. The V and J genes are TRBV16 and TRBJ1-5, with D perhaps matching TRBD1 (5 bases). There are 15 residues in the CDR3. From germline, CDR1 is KGHSY and CDR2 FQNENV. Trimming took off 4 bases at V and 7 bases at J, with 17 bases between the two ends. In DNA, the CDR3 is TGTGCCAGCAGCCTCTCGGGTGCGGGGGACCAGCCCCAGCATTTT. Protein product: CASSLSGAGDQPQHF.

The CDR3 reads CASSLGPYSNQPQHF. The CDR3 region has the DNA TGCGCCAGCAGCTTGGGGCCTTATAGCAATCAGCCCCAGCATTTT. V gene TRBV5-1 combines with J gene TRBJ1-5; the D is unclear. Germline V CDR1 and CDR2: SGHRS, YFSETQ. V gave up 0 bases and J gave up 0 bases, with 7 bases separating them. This CDR3 comprises 15 residues.

This clone has more than one count but fewer than ten. The chain combines TRBV6-6 with TRBJ1-1; D gene uncertain. Germline V gene data show CDR1 as MNHNY and CDR2 as SVGAGI (reference sequence). Trimming shortened V by 6 bases and J by 1 base, and 6 bases separated the two germline ends. This CDR3 comprises 12 residues. CDR3 sequence: CASSRGNTEAFF. As DNA, the CDR3 is TGTGCCAGCAGCCGCGGGAACACTGAAGCTTTCTTT.

In this sample, this clone turned up once. V is TRBV27 and J is TRBJ1-4; no firm D call. Germline V CDR1 and CDR2: MNHEY, SMNVEV (reference sequence). Trimming took 6 bases from V and 8 from J, leaving 13 bases between them. This CDR3 contains 13 residues. The CDR3: CASSPAAYEKLFF. The CDR3 bases are TGTGCCAGCAGCCCCGCGGCATACGAAAAACTGTTTTTT.

The rearrangement links TRBV6-5 to TRBJ2-1, with TRBD2 matching 9 bases. Germline CDR1 reads MNHEY; CDR2 reads SVGAGI. This CDR3 region has 13 residues. Trimming removed 10 bases from V and 4 bases from J; junction bases left unmatched: 5. CDR3 region: CATRRGGYNEQFF. As DNA, the CDR3 is TGTGCCACTCGGCGGGGGGGATACAATGAGCAGTTCTTC.

The V call is TRBV27, the J call TRBJ1-5; 7 positions match TRBD1. From germline, CDR1 is MNHEY and CDR2 SMNVEV (reference sequence). V lost 5 bases, J lost 0 bases, and 13 bases stayed unmatched. The CDR3 runs 18 residues. The chain's CDR3 is CASSHRRAGGNSNQPQHF. The CDR3 DNA reads TGTGCCAGCAGTCACAGAAGGGCAGGGGGTAATAGCAATCAGCCCCAGCATTTT.

In this sample, this clone turned up a few times. The gene calls are TRBV6-1 and TRBJ2-3; TRBD2 agrees at 7 bases. The CDR3 runs 15 residues. The V and J ends lost 5 bases and 6 bases, in that order; junction bases with no gene match: 11. CDR1 is MNHNS, CDR2 SASEGT, per germline. The CDR3: CASSQLGLESDTQYF. CDR3 nucleotides: TGTGCCAGCAGTCAACTCGGACTAGAGTCGGATACGCAGTATTTT.

The chain combines TRBV5-1 with TRBJ2-7; D is possibly TRBD1 (5 bases). This CDR3 is built from 13 residues. Germline V lookup: CDR1 SGHRS, CDR2 YFSETQ. Trimming shortened V by 0 bases and J by 6 bases, and 10 bases separated the two germline ends. CDR3 DNA: TGCGCCAGCAGCTTGGGGGGCTGGGGCGAGCAGTACTTC. This codes for CASSLGGWGEQYF.

In the case of this clone: The junction differs from germline at one of its ends, possibly a read error. This chain links TRBV7-7 with TRBJ2-5; TRBD2 matches 10 bases. The CDR3 is 15 amino acids. Germline loops: CDR1 SSHAT, CDR2 FNYEAQ (reference sequence). The CDR3 here is CASSYNSGGRETQYF. The CDR3 region has the DNA TGTGCTAGCAGCTACAATAGCGGGGGGAGGGAGACCCAGTACTTC.

The rearrangement links TRBV7-3 to TRBJ1-2; the D gene is possibly TRBD1 (6 bases). V was clipped by 3 bases and J by 3 bases, with 8 bases between them. The CDR3 is made up of 13 amino acids. Germline lookup yields CDR1 SGHTA and CDR2 FQGTGA. The CDR3 coding sequence is TGTGCCAGCAGCTTGACAGGATACTATGGCTACACCTTC. It codes for CASSLTGYYGYTF.

The chain carries TRBV28 and TRBJ1-2; D unresolved. The V end lost 6 bases, the J end lost 7 bases, and 18 bases lay between the germline ends. The CDR3 runs 14 residues. Germline V gene lookup returns CDR1 MDHEN and CDR2 SYDVKM. The CDR3 spells CASRISLGAGGYTF. The DNA of the CDR3 is TGTGCCAGCAGGATATCCCTAGGCGCTGGTGGCTACACCTTC.

This clone was picked up one time. The chain recombines TRBV5-1 with TRBJ1-3; possibly TRBD1 for D (6 bases). V was trimmed by 0 bases and J by 4 bases, leaving 14 bases between them. The CDR3 loop spans 16 amino acids. Per the germline V gene, CDR1 is SGHRS and CDR2 is YFSETQ. Here the CDR3 reads CASSLGNRASGNTIYF. The CDR3 region has the DNA TGCGCCAGCAGCTTGGGCAACAGGGCTTCGGGAAACACCATATATTTT. The full variable domain, its missing parts supplied by reference TRBV5-1 and TRBJ1-3, is KAGVTQTPRYLIKTRGQQVTLSCSPISGHRSVSWYQQTPGQGLQFLFEYFSETQRNKGNFPGRFSGRQFSNSRSEMNVSTLELGDSALYLCASSLGNRASGNTIYFGEGSWLTVV.